The 9 T cell receptor beta chains below all came from one sample that was sequenced in a study of T-cell memory formation after mild COVID-19 (dated by TCRdb to about 2021). Library creation used 5' RACE. Sequencing was carried out with an Illumina NovaSeq 6000. The raw public data were reprocessed by TCRdb itself: fastp quality trimming at Q25, MiXCR clonotype calling, in-frame beta chains only. One record per CDR3 amino acid sequence lists the most common genes and DNA. For this sample the table gives around 340,000 distinct CDR3 sequences, of which 20% to 25% were detected only once. Of the sample, around 13% is held by the ten largest clones. The sequencing input was PBMCs or a T cell subset sorted from them (not recorded which). Source of these receptors: an adult woman who had mild COVID-19 (a few samples of this study predate the infection). The sample titles of this study are shuffled in the database, so cell type and time point are left out; the donor was told from shared clones.

This chain uses TRBV6-5 with TRBJ1-1; 7 bases are a match to TRBD1. Germline CDR1 reads MNHEY; CDR2 reads SVGAGI. The CDR3 covers 15 residues. The J segment lost 5 bases and the V segment lost 2 bases, leaving 8 bases of the junction unmatched. The CDR3 loop reads CASSYATGDITEAFF. The CDR3 DNA follows: TGTGCCAGCAGTTACGCCACAGGGGATATTACTGAAGCTTTCTTT.

This clonotype has a handful of counts. The rearrangement joins TRBV12-5 to TRBJ1-1; D call uncertain. The V and J ends lost 0 bases and 6 bases respectively, with 5 bases between them. The CDR3 sequence is 12 residues long. CDR1 LGHNT and CDR2 FRNRAP come from the germline V gene. DNA for the CDR3: TGTGCTAGTGGTTTGGTACCCCCTGAAGCTTTCTTT. It codes for CASGLVPPEAFF.

The gene calls are TRBV5-1 and TRBJ2-5; no clear D gene. Germline V gene lookup returns CDR1 SGHRS and CDR2 YFSETQ. This CDR3 spans 13 amino acids. Trimming cost V 6 bases and J 2 bases, with 11 bases left between them. CDR3 amino acids: CASTMLGQETQYF. CDR3 bases: TGCGCCAGCACCATGCTGGGACAAGAGACCCAGTACTTC.

This chain uses TRBV5-1 with TRBJ2-1; tentative D call: TRBD1 (6 bases). The CDR3 has 12 residues. Trimming took 0 bases from V and 9 from J, leaving 7 bases between them. Germline lookup yields CDR1 SGHRS and CDR2 YFSETQ. CDR3 amino acids: CASSLAGVEQFF. DNA for the CDR3: TGCGCCAGCAGCTTGGCAGGGGTTGAGCAGTTCTTC. The whole variable domain, filled in from reference TRBV5-1 and TRBJ2-1, reads KAGVTQTPRYLIKTRGQQVTLSCSPISGHRSVSWYQQTPGQGLQFLFEYFSETQRNKGNFPGRFSGRQFSNSRSEMNVSTLELGDSALYLCASSLAGVEQFFGPGTRLTVL.

The chain is built from TRBV4-1 and TRBJ1-6; weak D call: TRBD1 (6 bases). Germline-derived CDR1 and CDR2 are MGHRA and YSYEKL. Between the trimmed V and J ends, which lost 4 bases and 11 bases, there was a span of 12 bases. The CDR3 covers 13 residues. The CDR3 DNA is TGCGCCAGCAGCCCTCGTCGGGACACACCCCTCCACTTT. It encodes CASSPRRDTPLHF.

J is TRBJ2-7 and V is TRBV20-1; D may correspond to TRBD1 or TRBD2 (6 bases each). The CDR3 runs to 12 residues. Trimming stripped 5 bases from V and 3 bases from J, with 11 bases between. The germline V gene encodes CDR1 DFQATT and CDR2 SNEGSKA (reference sequence). The CDR3 here is CSAGGPLYEQYF. The CDR3 DNA sequence: TGCAGTGCTGGGGGGCCTCTCTACGAGCAGTACTTC.

This clonotype came up a few times. V gene TRBV9 combines with J gene TRBJ1-3, with D perhaps TRBD1 (6 bases). This CDR3 has 18 residues. The V end was cut by 3 bases, the J end by 0 bases, with 19 bases between. The germline CDR1 and CDR2 sequences are SGDLS and YYNGEE. Here the CDR3 DNA reads TGTGCCAGCAGCGCGGGGGGGGCAGCCCGATCCTCTGGAAACACCATATATTTT. Translating gives CASSAGGAARSSGNTIYF.

The sample holds a few counts of this clonotype. The V call is TRBV4-2, the J call TRBJ2-6, with 9 bases aligning to TRBD1. The germline gives CDR1 LGHNA, CDR2 YNFKEQ. The CDR3 extends over 17 amino acids. V trimming: 3 bases; J trimming: 0 bases; junction bases outside the gene matches: 3. Here the CDR3 DNA reads TGTGCCAGCAGCCAGGGACAGGGTGGCTCTGGGGCCAACGTCCTGACTTTC. Protein sequence: CASSQGQGGSGANVLTF.

In this sample, this clonotype turned up a few times. The CDR3 DNA reads TGCAGTGCCGAACCGGGACAGGGATACTACGAGCAGTACTTC. This encodes CSAEPGQGYYEQYF. The rearrangement joins TRBV20-1 to TRBJ2-7, with 9 bases aligning to TRBD1. The CDR3 is made up of 14 amino acids. The germline gives CDR1 DFQATT, CDR2 SNEGSKA (reference sequence). The V and J ends lost 6 bases and 3 bases, in that order; junction bases with no gene match: 9.